A single sample gave rise to the 12 T cell receptor beta chains below, sequenced in a study of blood T cell repertoires in COVID-19. The repertoire was sequenced with immunoSEQ multiplex PCR; TCRdb's copy has only in-frame clones and lacks some. The table lists about 370,000 clones, about 87% of them singletons. Sequencing was done on a sample of peripheral blood. The receptors were sampled from a woman younger than 45 with COVID-19, enrolled during active disease.

This chain links TRBV18 with TRBJ2-1, with D maybe TRBD2 (5 bases). Germline values: CDR1 KGHSH, CDR2 LQKENI. Between the trimmed V and J ends, which lost 4 bases and 10 bases, there was a span of 11 bases. CDR3 length: 12 amino acids. In DNA, the CDR3 is TGTGCCAGCTCACAAACTAGTCGGGAGCAGTTCTTC. Amino acids: CASSQTSREQFF.

This chain links TRBV6-5 with TRBJ2-1, with TRBD2 identical over 9 bases. The germline gives CDR1 MNHEY, CDR2 SVGAGI. V was clipped by 0 bases and J by 8 bases; unmatched bases: 8. This CDR3 region has 16 residues. The CDR3 loop reads CASSYSAAGGRDEQFF. The CDR3 bases are TGTGCCAGCAGTTACTCGGCCGCGGGAGGGAGGGATGAGCAGTTCTTC.

The rearrangement links TRBV6-2 or TRBV6-3 to TRBJ2-2; 10 positions match TRBD2. The CDR3 runs to 13 residues. The germline V gene has CDR1 MNHEY and CDR2 SVGEGT. The trim removed 5 bases at V and 8 bases at J, leaving 2 bases unmatched. The CDR3 reads CASSRLAGGELFF. For the CDR3, the DNA is TGTGCCAGCAGTAGACTAGCGGGTGGGGAGCTGTTTTTT.

This chain links TRBV5-1 with TRBJ2-1, with 10 bases aligning to TRBD2. The germline gives CDR1 SGHRS, CDR2 YFSETQ. CDR3 length equals 15 residues. The V gene end was trimmed by 4 bases and the J gene end by 11 bases; junction bases not matched to a gene: 12. In DNA, the CDR3 is TGCGCCAGCAGCACCCCGGGACTAGCGATAGACAAGCAGTTCTTC. Protein: CASSTPGLAIDKQFF.

This rearrangement joins TRBV10-3 to TRBJ1-1; 9 positions agree with TRBD1. The CDR3 totals 13 residues. CDR1 is ENHRY, CDR2 SYGVKD, per germline. Trimming took 6 bases from V and 4 from J; bases not matched to a gene: 3. For the CDR3, the DNA is TGTGCCATCAGGGACAGGGGTTCCACTGAAGCTTTCTTT. Protein sequence: CAIRDRGSTEAFF.

The chain recombines TRBV25-1 with TRBJ2-1, with 10 positions matching TRBD2. Germline lookup yields CDR1 MGHDK and CDR2 SYGVNS. With 9 bases clipped from V and 3 bases from J, the junction kept 5 bases outside the gene matches. The length of the CDR3 is 14 residues. The CDR3 here is CASGIAGGYNEQFF. Here the CDR3 DNA reads TGTGCCAGTGGGATAGCGGGGGGCTACAATGAGCAGTTCTTC.

CDR3 loop: CASSQRGAGVVQETQYF. The CDR3 nucleotides are TGTGCCAGCAGCCAACGGGGAGCGGGAGTGGTCCAAGAGACCCAGTACTTC. The V and J genes are TRBV3-1 (or the pseudogene TRBV3-2) and TRBJ2-5, with 8 bases lining up with TRBD2. CDR1 is LGHDT and CDR2 is YNNKEL in the germline V gene (reference sequence). The CDR3 spans 17 residues. Unmatched junction bases numbered 9, after V lost 2 bases and J lost 1 base.

This clone was seen only a few times. The chain couples TRBV30 to TRBJ1-6, with D hard to call. CDR1 GTSNPN and CDR2 SVGIG come from the germline V gene (reference sequence). The CDR3 consists of 15 residues. Trimming took 0 bases from V and 2 from J, leaving 8 bases between them. CDR3 residues: CAWSVSGAYNSPLHF. The CDR3 coding sequence is TGTGCCTGGAGTGTATCCGGGGCCTATAATTCACCCCTCCACTTT.

As to this clone: Other DNA sequences in the sample encode the same CDR3. V usage is TRBV9 and J usage is TRBJ1-1; no clear D. Germline CDR1 and CDR2: SGDLS and YYNGEE. V lost 0 bases and J lost 4, with 7 bases in between. The CDR3 runs 13 residues. CDR3: CASSVGSGTEAFF. CDR3 bases: TGTGCCAGCAGCGTAGGTTCAGGCACTGAAGCTTTCTTT.

The V and J genes are TRBV5-1 and TRBJ2-3; 9 nucleotides match TRBD2. The V gene end was trimmed by 7 bases and the J gene end by 4 bases; junction bases not matched to a gene: 7. Germline CDR1 reads SGHRS; CDR2 reads YFSETQ. This CDR3 spans 14 amino acids. CDR3 in amino acids: CASGRQREADTQYF. In DNA, the CDR3 is TGCGCCAGCGGCCGCCAGCGGGAGGCAGATACGCAGTATTTT.

The chain couples TRBV19 to TRBJ2-3, with a weak D call TRBD2 (6 bases). The CDR3 is 13 amino acids. CDR1 and CDR2 from the germline V gene are LNHDA and SQIVND (reference sequence). The germline V and J ends were trimmed by 4 bases and 6 bases, with 11 bases remaining between them. The CDR3 nucleotides read TGTGCCAGTAGTACGGGACTGTTTGATACGCAGTATTTT. Amino acid sequence: CASSTGLFDTQYF.

The gene calls are TRBV5-8 and TRBJ2-1; D is unclear. Trimming left V 4 bases short and J 0 bases short, with 17 bases between. The CDR3 runs to 17 residues. Germline CDR1 reads SGHTS; CDR2 reads YDEGEE. The CDR3 nucleotides read TGTGCCAGCAGCCTCCATAACAGCCTAAGCTCCTACAATGAGCAGTTCTTC. It codes for CASSLHNSLSSYNEQFF.